These 29 T cell receptor beta chains share one sample of origin, sequenced in a study of OX40 agonist ivuxolimab in advanced cancers. Library preparation employed the immunoSEQ multiplex PCR assay. TCRdb carries this immuneACCESS record with in-frame sequences only. Its versions omit some clonotypes, under half of them owing to an unresolved V gene in the studies checked, with the rest unexplained. Present in this sample are under 80,000 clones, around 83% of which were seen just once. The biggest ten clones account for 8% of the sample. This specimen consisted of CD4+ or CD8+ T cells sorted from blood, obtained in a trial of the OX40 agonist ivuxolimab. The receptors derive from an adult with an advanced solid tumor such as melanoma, head and neck, liver or kidney cancer.

This chain connects TRBV5-1 to TRBJ2-4, with D possibly being TRBD1 (7 bases). Trimming stripped 1 base from V and 2 bases from J, with 19 bases between. Germline CDR1 reads SGHRS; CDR2 reads YFSETQ. The CDR3 has 18 amino acids. Here the CDR3 reads CASSLRRGLTGSKNIQYF. CDR3 DNA sequence: TGCGCCAGCAGCTTGCGGAGGGGGCTTACGGGTTCCAAAAACATTCAGTACTTC.

This chain joins TRBV11-3 and TRBJ2-7; 9 nucleotides agree with TRBD1. CDR3 size: 15 residues. Per germline, CDR1 SGHNT and CDR2 YENEEA. Germline trimming cut 3 bases from V and 2 bases from J; bases unmatched to any gene: 5. DNA of the CDR3: TGTGCCAGCAGCTTCCGGACAGGGGTGCCCTACGAGCAGTACTTC. Its translation: CASSFRTGVPYEQYF.

The chain combines TRBV10-1 with TRBJ2-3, with 10 positions matching TRBD2. Germline V gene lookup returns CDR1 WNHNN and CDR2 SYGVQD (reference sequence). The CDR3 has 14 amino acids. After removal of 11 bases from V and 3 bases from J, the junction contained 8 bases not matched to a gene. CDR3 in DNA: TGCGCCGGAAAGCGGGGGGGCTGGACAGATACGCAGTATTTT. It yields the protein CAGKRGGWTDTQYF.

The chain employs TRBV9 and TRBJ2-7; D is ambiguous. Trimming pared 1 base from V and 0 bases from J, leaving 8 bases between. CDR1 is SGDLS, CDR2 YYNGEE, per germline. The length of the CDR3 is 14 residues. DNA for the CDR3: TGTGCCAGCAGCGTAACTCTCGGCTCCTACGAGCAGTACTTC. Residues: CASSVTLGSYEQYF.

J is TRBJ1-3 and V is TRBV9; possibly TRBD1 for D (5 bases). Germline-derived CDR1 and CDR2 are SGDLS and YYNGEE. The CDR3 spans 14 residues. V lost 0 bases and J 4 bases, leaving 8 bases between the germline ends. CDR3 coding DNA: TGTGCCAGCAGCGTAGGGGGGACGGGAAACACCATATATTTT. Its translation is CASSVGGTGNTIYF. The variable domain in full, with the rest retrieved from reference TRBV9 and TRBJ1-3, is DSGVTQTPKHLITATGQRVTLRCSPRSGDLSVYWYQQSLDQGLQFLIQYYNGEERAKGNILERFSAQQFPDLHSELNLSSLELGDSALYFCASSVGGTGNTIYFGEGSWLTVV.

The rearrangement joins TRBV19 to TRBJ1-1; D gene unclear. The germline CDR1 and CDR2 sequences are LNHDA and SQIVND (reference sequence). The CDR3 loop spans 13 amino acids. Deletions cut 4 bases from V and 0 bases from J, with 6 bases between. CDR3: CASSTDLNTEAFF. The CDR3 coding sequence is TGTGCCAGTAGTACAGACTTGAACACTGAAGCTTTCTTT.

This clone was recorded once. The rearrangement uses TRBV5-6 and TRBJ2-7; 12 nucleotides agree with TRBD1. CDR1 and CDR2 from the germline V gene are SGHDT and YYEEEE. Losses at the gene ends were 0 bases for V and 5 bases for J; bases not matched to a gene: 3. This CDR3 contains 15 residues. The CDR3 sequence: CASSLAGQGAHEQYF. The CDR3 DNA reads TGTGCCAGCAGCTTGGCGGGACAGGGGGCCCACGAGCAGTACTTC.

This chain links TRBV21-1 with TRBJ1-5; the table's D call, TRBD1, was not checked against the DNA. TRBV21-1 is described as a pseudogene. This CDR3 is built from 19 residues. CDR3 sequence reads: CASSKGRESTGGFRQPQHF. CDR3 coding DNA: TGTGCCAGCAGCAAAGGGAGGGAGAGTACAGGGGGCTTCAGGCAGCCCCAGCATTTT.

DNA of the CDR3: TGTGCCAGTAGCTACGGGACAGGGGATCGAGATACGCAGTATTTT. It is translated as CASSYGTGDRDTQYF. The chain combines TRBV19 with TRBJ2-3; TRBD1 aligns across 10 bases. V was pared by 6 bases and J by 5 bases, with 8 bases of the junction left unmatched. The CDR3 contains 15 residues. Germline CDR1 reads LNHDA; CDR2 reads SQIVND (reference sequence).

This chain links TRBV6-5 with TRBJ2-4, with D uncertain. The germline CDR1 and CDR2 sequences are MNHEY and SVGAGI. Trimming took off 5 bases at V and 0 bases at J, with 8 bases between the two ends. The CDR3 covers 14 residues. CDR3 DNA sequence: TGTGCCAGCAGTCCGCTGGGAGCCAAAAACATTCAGTACTTC. It specifies CASSPLGAKNIQYF.

The chain has TRBV18 and TRBJ2-7; 13 bases align to TRBD2. The CDR3 loop spans 15 amino acids. With V trimmed by 3 bases and J by 5 bases, 4 bases remained unmatched. CDR1 is KGHSH, CDR2 LQKENI, per germline. The CDR3 nucleotides read TGTGCCAGCTCACCCATACTAGCGGGAGGGGACGAGCAGTACTTC. This sequence encodes CASSPILAGGDEQYF.

Only one count was recorded for this clone. The chain uses TRBV5-1 and TRBJ1-1; 9 positions agree with TRBD1. From germline, CDR1 is SGHRS and CDR2 YFSETQ. The length of the CDR3 is 17 residues. Trimming took 4 bases from V and 4 from J; bases not matched to a gene: 14. CDR3 DNA sequence: TGCGCCAGCAGCCTACAGGGGGCTACGCCGGCCAGCACTGAAGCTTTCTTT. This codes for CASSLQGATPASTEAFF.

The count of this clone is one. The gene calls are TRBV19 and TRBJ1-2; D ambiguous. Per the germline V gene, CDR1 is LNHDA and CDR2 is SQIVND (reference sequence). This CDR3 region has 15 residues. Trimming cost V 5 bases and J 1 base, with 14 bases left between them. In nucleotides, the CDR3 is TGTGCCAGTAGTCCTACGATGCGGATTAACTATGGCTACACCTTC. This translates into CASSPTMRINYGYTF.

The chain recombines TRBV19 with TRBJ2-7; 8 positions match TRBD1. V trimming: 5 bases; J trimming: 4 bases; junction bases outside the gene matches: 7. The length of the CDR3 is 14 residues. Germline CDR1 and CDR2: LNHDA and SQIVND (reference sequence). The CDR3 DNA sequence: TGTGCCAGTAGTCAGAGAGGACAGGGTTACGAGCAGTACTTC. Translation gives CASSQRGQGYEQYF.

The V gene is TRBV15, the J gene TRBJ2-3; the match to TRBD1 covers 8 bases. Looked up from germline, CDR1 is LNHNV and CDR2 is YYDKDF (reference sequence). V shed 6 bases, J shed 0 bases, and the junction held 5 bases outside the gene matches. This CDR3 contains 15 residues. The CDR3 nucleotides read TGTGCCACCAGGGGTCGACAGGGGAGCACAGATACGCAGTATTTT. This sequence encodes CATRGRQGSTDTQYF.

The genes are TRBV7-3 and TRBJ1-1; D gene uncertain. This CDR3 has 15 residues. Germline lookup yields CDR1 SGHTA and CDR2 FQGTGA. CDR3 sequence reads: CAIKGGFGVNTEAFF. The CDR3 bases are TGTGCTATAAAGGGTGGGTTTGGAGTGAACACTGAAGCTTTCTTT.

The CDR3 coding sequence is TGTGCCAGCAGCTTAAAGGGCCCGACTACGAACACTGAAGCTTTCTTT. This sequence encodes CASSLKGPTTNTEAFF. This chain uses TRBV7-2 with TRBJ1-1; no firm D call. The CDR3 loop spans 16 amino acids. V lost 2 bases, J lost 1 base, and 14 bases lay in between. In germline, CDR1 is SGHTA, CDR2 FQGNSA.

This chain joins TRBV11-2 and TRBJ2-3; 7 nucleotides line up with TRBD2. The germline V gene encodes CDR1 SGHAT and CDR2 FQNNGV. Trimming cost V 4 bases and J 2 bases; bases outside gene matches: 6. The CDR3 sequence is 15 residues long. The CDR3 reads CASSSARDYTDTQYF. DNA for the CDR3: TGTGCCAGCAGCTCCGCCCGGGACTACACAGATACGCAGTATTTT.

This sequence joins TRBV6-1 and TRBJ1-5, with 9 bases aligning to TRBD1. The V gene end was trimmed by 6 bases and the J gene end by 5 bases; junction bases not matched to a gene: 2. This CDR3 contains 13 residues. The germline CDR1 and CDR2 sequences are MNHNS and SASEGT. The CDR3 protein is CASSRTGDQPQHF. CDR3 coding DNA: TGTGCCAGCAGCCGGACAGGGGATCAGCCCCAGCATTTT.

The chain is built from TRBV5-6 and TRBJ1-1, with D hard to call. Germline loops: CDR1 SGHDT, CDR2 YYEEEE. V lost 2 bases to trimming and J lost 1 base, with 9 bases between them. The CDR3 runs 14 residues. This chain's CDR3 is CASSFRPSNTEAFF. In DNA form, the CDR3 reads TGTGCCAGCAGCTTCAGGCCCTCGAACACTGAAGCTTTCTTT.

The chain has TRBV28 and TRBJ1-1, with D perhaps matching TRBD1 (5 bases). This CDR3 contains 14 residues. Per germline, CDR1 MDHEN and CDR2 SYDVKM. Trimming removed 4 bases from V and 5 bases from J, with 14 bases in between. The CDR3 sequence is CASSSLLKGTEAFF. Written as DNA, the CDR3 is TGTGCCAGCAGTTCCCTTTTAAAGGGGACTGAAGCTTTCTTT. Supplemented by reference TRBV28 and TRBJ1-1, the full variable domain reads DVKVTQSSRYLVKRTGEKVFLECVQDMDHENMFWYRQDPGLGLRLIYFSYDVKMKEKGDIPEGYSVSREKKERFSLILESASTNQTSMYLCASSSLLKGTEAFFGQGTRLTVV.

The rearrangement joins TRBV28 to TRBJ2-1; 7 bases agree with TRBD1. The junction had 11 bases not matched to a gene; V was cut back by 6 bases and J by 6 bases. The CDR3 runs to 15 residues. Germline V gene data show CDR1 as MDHEN and CDR2 as SYDVKM. CDR3 sequence reads: CASSTPGQPFNEQFF. As DNA, the CDR3 is TGTGCCAGCAGCACACCGGGACAGCCATTCAATGAGCAGTTCTTC. Using reference TRBV28 and TRBJ2-1 for the parts outside the CDR3, the full variable domain is DVKVTQSSRYLVKRTGEKVFLECVQDMDHENMFWYRQDPGLGLRLIYFSYDVKMKEKGDIPEGYSVSREKKERFSLILESASTNQTSMYLCASSTPGQPFNEQFFGPGTRLTVL.

The chain recombines TRBV7-9 with TRBJ2-7; 9 bases are shared with TRBD2. Germline CDR1 reads SEHNR; CDR2 reads FQNEAQ (reference sequence). V lost 5 bases and J lost 7; bases outside the gene matches: 9. The CDR3 extends over 14 amino acids. The CDR3 region has the DNA TGTGCCAGCAGCCGGGTTAGCGGGAGTGGGGAGCAGTACTTC. Encoded protein: CASSRVSGSGEQYF.

V and J are TRBV10-3 and TRBJ2-1; 16 bases map to TRBD2. V dropped 9 bases and J dropped 8; count of bases not matched to a gene: 1. The CDR3 consists of 13 residues. The germline V gene encodes CDR1 ENHRY and CDR2 SYGVKD. This chain's CDR3 is CAMGTSGRDEQFF. In nucleotides, the CDR3 is TGTGCCATGGGGACTAGCGGGAGGGATGAGCAGTTCTTC.

The V call is TRBV28, the J call TRBJ1-5, with 7 bases that match TRBD1. The germline CDR1 and CDR2 sequences are MDHEN and SYDVKM. After removal of 5 bases from V and 0 bases from J, the junction contained 1 base not matched to a gene. The CDR3 contains 14 residues. The CDR3 coding sequence is TGTGCCAGCAGTCCAGGGGGTAGCAATCAGCCCCAGCATTTT. Amino acids: CASSPGGSNQPQHF.

In this sample, this clone turned up a few times. This chain connects TRBV11-3 to TRBJ2-2; no clear D. In germline, CDR1 is SGHNT, CDR2 YENEEA. This CDR3 comprises 12 residues. V lost 5 bases and J 6 bases, leaving 7 bases between the germline ends. The CDR3 DNA reads as TGTGCCAGCAGCCCTGCACCCGGGGAGCTGTTTTTT. Its protein product is CASSPAPGELFF.

V is TRBV5-1 and J is TRBJ1-4; D is possibly TRBD1 (6 bases). V was pared by 0 bases and J by 7 bases, with 13 bases between. This CDR3 has 15 amino acids. CDR1 and CDR2 (germline): SGHRS, YFSETQ. The CDR3 DNA sequence: TGCGCCAGCAGCTTGGAGGGGGGATCTGGTGAAAAACTGTTTTTT. It yields the protein CASSLEGGSGEKLFF.

The chain employs TRBV5-1 and TRBJ1-1, with a possible D match to TRBD1 (6 bases). V gave up 2 bases and J gave up 7 bases, with 18 bases separating them. The CDR3 length is 15 residues. The germline CDR1 and CDR2 sequences are SGHRS and YFSETQ. The CDR3 region has the DNA TGCGCCAGCAGCTTACTATCGACAGGAGTTGTTGAAGCTTTCTTT. Encoded protein: CASSLLSTGVVEAFF. Variable domain in full (rest from reference TRBV5-1 and TRBJ1-1): KAGVTQTPRYLIKTRGQQVTLSCSPISGHRSVSWYQQTPGQGLQFLFEYFSETQRNKGNFPGRFSGRQFSNSRSEMNVSTLELGDSALYLCASSLLSTGVVEAFFGQGTRLTVV.

The genes are TRBV5-1 and TRBJ2-1; the match to TRBD1 covers 7 bases. There are 14 residues in the CDR3. From germline, CDR1 is SGHRS and CDR2 YFSETQ. V lost 5 bases and J lost 3; bases outside the gene matches: 5. The CDR3 coding sequence is TGCGCCAGCAGAGGGCAGGGGGACTACAATGAGCAGTTCTTC. It translates to CASRGQGDYNEQFF. The full variable domain, with the rest looked up from reference TRBV5-1 and TRBJ2-1, is KAGVTQTPRYLIKTRGQQVTLSCSPISGHRSVSWYQQTPGQGLQFLFEYFSETQRNKGNFPGRFSGRQFSNSRSEMNVSTLELGDSALYLCASRGQGDYNEQFFGPGTRLTVL.